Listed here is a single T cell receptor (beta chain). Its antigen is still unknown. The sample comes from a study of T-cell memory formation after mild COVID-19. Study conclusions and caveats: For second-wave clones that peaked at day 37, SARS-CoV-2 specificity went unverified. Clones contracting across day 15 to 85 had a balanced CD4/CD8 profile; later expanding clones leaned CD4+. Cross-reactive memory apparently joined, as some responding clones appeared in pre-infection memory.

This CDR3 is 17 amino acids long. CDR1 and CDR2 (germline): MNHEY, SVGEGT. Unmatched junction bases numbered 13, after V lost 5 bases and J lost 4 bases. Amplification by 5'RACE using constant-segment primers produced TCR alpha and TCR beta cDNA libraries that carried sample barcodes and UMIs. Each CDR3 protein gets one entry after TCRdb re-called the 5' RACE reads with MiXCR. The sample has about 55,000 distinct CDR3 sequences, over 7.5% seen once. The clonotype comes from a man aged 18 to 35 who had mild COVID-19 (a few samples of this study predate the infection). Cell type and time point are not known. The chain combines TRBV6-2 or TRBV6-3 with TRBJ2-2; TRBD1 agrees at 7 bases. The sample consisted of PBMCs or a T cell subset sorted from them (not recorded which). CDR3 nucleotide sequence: TGTGCCAGCAGTAACCACAGACAGGGACGGGGCACCGGGGAGCTGTTTTTT. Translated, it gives CASSNHRQGRGTGELFF.